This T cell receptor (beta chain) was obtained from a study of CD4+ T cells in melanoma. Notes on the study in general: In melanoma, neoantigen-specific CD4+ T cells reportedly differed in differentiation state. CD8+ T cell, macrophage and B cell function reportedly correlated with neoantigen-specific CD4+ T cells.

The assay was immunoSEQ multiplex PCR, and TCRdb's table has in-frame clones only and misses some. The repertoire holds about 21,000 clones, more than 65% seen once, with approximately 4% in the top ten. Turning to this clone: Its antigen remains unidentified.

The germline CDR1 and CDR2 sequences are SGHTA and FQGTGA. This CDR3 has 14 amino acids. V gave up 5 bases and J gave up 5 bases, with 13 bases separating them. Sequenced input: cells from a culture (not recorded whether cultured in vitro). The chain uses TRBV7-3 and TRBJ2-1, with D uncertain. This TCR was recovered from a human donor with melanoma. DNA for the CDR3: TGTGCCAGCAGCCTGGCACGGACGGACAATGAGCAGTTCTTC. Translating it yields CASSLARTDNEQFF.